A single sample is the source of the 18 T cell receptor beta chains below, sequenced in a study of T cells expressing NK-cell markers (dated by TCRdb to 2018 to 2020). The library was generated by 5' RACE. For sequencing, an Illumina HiSeq 2000 was employed. TCRdb reprocessed the public reads and reports one entry per CDR3 protein sequence, without DNA. The record for this sample contains 350,000 to 500,000 distinct CDR3 sequences. Less than 7.5% of the sample goes to the ten largest clones. Sequenced input: blood T cells: a sorted CD56 or NKG2C T cell subset, CD4+ or CD8+ T cells, or bulk PBMC T cells (not recorded which). The receptor source for this set is a woman between 18 and 75 years old in good health.

V is TRBV12-3 or TRBV12-4 and J is TRBJ2-4. This CDR3 contains 14 residues. The CDR3 protein is CASSPQSTKNIQYF.

The chain combines TRBV25-1 with TRBJ2-1; TCRdb's D call, TRBD2, is unchecked because there is no DNA. CDR1 and CDR2 from the germline V gene are MGHDK and SYGVNS. This CDR3 region has 15 residues. CDR3 sequence reads: CASSEAGPRYNEQFF.

J is TRBJ2-1 and V is TRBV27. Germline lookup yields CDR1 MNHEY and CDR2 SMNVEV (reference sequence). CDR3 length: 15 amino acids. CDR3 region: CASRLTVVGFNEQFF.

The chain uses TRBV7-2 and TRBJ2-3; with no DNA, the TCRdb D assignment of TRBD2 cannot be verified. Germline V gene lookup returns CDR1 SGHTA and CDR2 FQGNSA. The CDR3 length is 15 residues. The CDR3 reads CASSDRGRVADTQYF.

The V and J genes are TRBV18 and TRBJ2-3; TCRdb returns TRBD1, unconfirmable since there is no DNA. This CDR3 contains 20 residues. The germline CDR1 and CDR2 sequences are KGHSH and LQKENI. The CDR3 reads CASSRGTGLRLAASTDTQYF.

The chain links TRBV12-3 or TRBV12-4 to TRBJ2-1; no DNA is available, so the TRBD2 call from TCRdb remains unchecked. The CDR3 runs to 15 residues. The CDR3 protein is CASSFTSSLYNEQFF.

The gene calls are TRBV3-1 and TRBJ2-7. Germline CDR1 and CDR2: LGHDT and YNNKEL (reference sequence). The CDR3 is 13 residues long. The CDR3 sequence: CASSQRISYEQYF.

The chain couples TRBV12-3 or TRBV12-4 to TRBJ2-5; lacking DNA, the TRBD1 call made by TCRdb goes unchecked. The CDR3 sequence is 14 residues long. The CDR3 here is CASSLGTGQETQYF.

V usage is TRBV2 and J usage is TRBJ2-1; TCRdb outputs TRBD2, but without DNA this stays unchecked. Germline V gene data show CDR1 as SNHLY and CDR2 as FYNNEI. CDR3 length equals 14 residues. CDR3 region: CASSRDLVAEEQFF.

The chain combines TRBV12-3 or TRBV12-4 with TRBJ2-5. The CDR3 totals 13 residues. The CDR3 protein is CASSPDPEETQYF.

This chain uses TRBV3-1 with TRBJ2-5; TCRdb names TRBD1, which stays unverified in the absence of DNA. Germline assignment: CDR1 LGHDT and CDR2 YNNKEL (reference sequence). CDR3 length equals 15 residues. Here the CDR3 reads CASSTGGGWVETQYF.

The genes are TRBV9 and TRBJ1-3; TCRdb's assignment of TRBD1 cannot be checked, as there is no DNA. This CDR3 spans 16 amino acids. Germline V gene data show CDR1 as SGDLS and CDR2 as YYNGEE. CDR3 amino acids: CASSDSGTDSGNTIYF.

The gene calls are TRBV11-2 and TRBJ2-5. From germline, CDR1 is SGHAT and CDR2 FQNNGV. This CDR3 region has 13 residues. The CDR3 protein is CASSSTTQETQYF.

The rearrangement joins TRBV18 to TRBJ2-1; with no DNA, the TCRdb D assignment of TRBD2 cannot be verified. Germline CDR1 KGHSH, CDR2 LQKENI. CDR3 length: 13 residues. The CDR3 is CASSPGPSNEQFF.

V and J are TRBV28 and TRBJ2-2; the TCRdb call, TRBD1, lacks DNA for checking. Germline V gene data show CDR1 as MDHEN and CDR2 as SYDVKM. The CDR3 extends over 15 amino acids. CDR3: CASSRDPLAAGELFF. Combining the CDR3 with reference TRBV28 and TRBJ2-2 gives the whole variable domain DVKVTQSSRYLVKRTGEKVFLECVQDMDHENMFWYRQDPGLGLRLIYFSYDVKMKEKGDIPEGYSVSREKKERFSLILESASTNQTSMYLCASSRDPLAAGELFFGEGSRLTVL.

The V gene is TRBV5-5, the J gene TRBJ2-2; TCRdb selects TRBD1, and the lack of DNA leaves this call unchecked. In germline, CDR1 is SGHKS, CDR2 YYEKEE (reference sequence). The CDR3 spans 17 residues. CDR3 sequence: CASSSAGAVITHVELFF.

The genes are TRBV18 and TRBJ2-5. The CDR3 is 14 residues long. Per the germline V gene, CDR1 is KGHSH and CDR2 is LQKENI. CDR3 sequence: CASSPNFEKETQYF. The full variable domain, with the rest looked up from reference TRBV18 and TRBJ2-5, is NAGVMQNPRHLVRRRGQEARLRCSPMKGHSHVYWYRQLPEEGLKFMVYLQKENIIDESGMPKERFSAEFPKEGPSILRIQQVVRGDSAAYFCASSPNFEKETQYFGPGTRLLVL.

The chain couples TRBV5-1 to TRBJ1-1. The CDR3 extends over 14 amino acids. CDR1 and CDR2 from the germline V gene are SGHRS and YFSETQ. CDR3 residues: CASSLAWGETEAFF.